The 21 T cell receptor beta chains below come from one sample, sequenced in a study of OX40 agonist ivuxolimab in advanced cancers. The protocol was immunoSEQ multiplex PCR, while the TCRdb copy is restricted to in-frame clones and leaves out a portion. The table has 100,000 or so clones, roughly 94% seen once. Sequencing used CD4+ or CD8+ T cells sorted from blood, obtained in a trial of the OX40 agonist ivuxolimab. These TCRs come from an adult with an advanced solid tumor such as melanoma, head and neck, liver or kidney cancer.

The chain links TRBV6-5 to TRBJ2-3; D uncertain. The V gene's germline CDR1 is MNHEY and CDR2 SVGAGI. The V gene lost 0 bases and the J gene lost 7 bases, with 14 bases spanning the gap. This CDR3 is 15 amino acids long. The CDR3 bases are TGTGCCAGCAGTTACTCGACCGGTTCTTCTAATACGCAGTATTTT. Protein product: CASSYSTGSSNTQYF.

This chain connects TRBV5-4 to TRBJ2-3; D may be TRBD2 (6 bases). This CDR3 comprises 16 residues. The ends were cut back, 0 bases at V and 1 base at J, with 12 bases in the middle. Looked up from germline, CDR1 is SGHNT and CDR2 is YYREEE (reference sequence). In DNA form, the CDR3 reads TGTGCCAGCAGCTTGGCCGGGGCTAGCGGCACAGATACGCAGTATTTT. Protein sequence: CASSLAGASGTDTQYF.

The J gene is TRBJ1-2, the V gene TRBV30, with D perhaps matching TRBD1 (6 bases). From germline, CDR1 is GTSNPN and CDR2 SVGIG (reference sequence). The length of the CDR3 is 12 residues. The ends were cut back, 2 bases at V and 4 bases at J, with 8 bases in the middle. In nucleotides, the CDR3 is TGTGCCTGGAGTAGCAGGGGCTATGGCTACACCTTC. Its translation is CAWSSRGYGYTF.

The chain employs TRBV28 and TRBJ1-2; D remains unclear. The V gene lost 5 bases and the J gene lost 8 bases, with 12 bases spanning the gap. Germline V CDR1 and CDR2: MDHEN, SYDVKM. The CDR3 is 12 residues long. CDR3 loop: CASSTGGKGYTF. The DNA for the CDR3 is TGTGCCAGCAGTACCGGTGGGAAGGGCTACACCTTC.

The genes are TRBV7-2 and TRBJ2-2, with TRBD1 matching over 8 bases. With 5 bases clipped from V and 5 bases from J, the junction kept 7 bases outside the gene matches. Germline assignment: CDR1 SGHTA and CDR2 FQGNSA. The CDR3 runs 15 residues. The CDR3 DNA follows: TGTGCCAGCAGCCGACAGGGGCCGGGGACCGGGGAGCTGTTTTTT. It codes for CASSRQGPGTGELFF.

This clone was detected once. This CDR3 reads CASSLTFNTEAFF. The DNA of the CDR3 is TGCGCCAGCAGCTTAACATTCAACACTGAAGCTTTCTTT. J is TRBJ1-1 and V is TRBV5-1; D not resolved. The CDR3 spans 13 residues. CDR1 and CDR2 (germline): SGHRS, YFSETQ. V was shortened by 2 bases and J by 2 bases, with 7 bases between the two germline ends.

This rearrangement joins TRBV7-9 to TRBJ1-4; D is unclear. The V and J ends lost 5 bases and 5 bases respectively, with 15 bases between them. CDR1 and CDR2 (germline): SEHNR, FQNEAQ (reference sequence). The CDR3 contains 15 residues. Here the CDR3 reads CASSLRPMGNEKLFF. Written as DNA, the CDR3 is TGTGCCAGCAGCCTTCGACCGATGGGAAATGAAAAACTGTTTTTT.

The chain combines TRBV7-9 with TRBJ1-5, with D unclear. CDR1 SEHNR and CDR2 FQNEAQ come from the germline V gene (reference sequence). CDR3 size: 13 residues. The germline V and J ends were trimmed by 1 base and 5 bases, with 6 bases remaining between them. The CDR3 is CASSLGSYQPQHF. CDR3 sequence (DNA): TGTGCCAGCAGCTTAGGATCCTATCAGCCCCAGCATTTT.

CDR3: CASSQYRGGGTEAFF. For the CDR3, the DNA is TGTGCCAGCAGCCAATACAGGGGGGGAGGCACTGAAGCTTTCTTT. J is TRBJ1-1 and V is TRBV11-2; 8 bases map to TRBD1. CDR3 size: 15 residues. Per germline, CDR1 SGHAT and CDR2 FQNNGV. Losses at the gene ends were 5 bases for V and 4 bases for J; bases not matched to a gene: 9.

V is TRBV5-1 and J is TRBJ2-7; no clear D. From germline, CDR1 is SGHRS and CDR2 YFSETQ. The CDR3 totals 15 residues. The germline V and J ends were trimmed by 5 bases and 2 bases, with 17 bases remaining between them. The CDR3 sequence: CASSIGRIKTYEQYF. CDR3 DNA: TGCGCCAGCAGTATCGGACGGATCAAGACCTACGAGCAGTACTTC.

The genes are TRBV19 and TRBJ2-7, with unresolved D. The V gene's germline CDR1 is LNHDA and CDR2 SQIVND (reference sequence). V lost 5 bases and J lost 2, with 13 bases in between. The CDR3 extends over 14 amino acids. CDR3 sequence: CASSPYKGTYEQYF. CDR3 in DNA: TGTGCCAGTAGTCCCTACAAGGGCACCTACGAGCAGTACTTC. Combining the CDR3 with reference TRBV19 and TRBJ2-7 gives the whole variable domain DGGITQSPKYLFRKEGQNVTLSCEQNLNHDAMYWYRQDPGQGLRLIYYSQIVNDFQKGDIAEGYSVSREKKESFPLTVTSAQKNPTAFYLCASSPYKGTYEQYFGPGTRLTVT.

The chain is built from TRBV2 and TRBJ1-4, with a weak D call TRBD1 (5 bases). Trimming pared 6 bases from V and 10 bases from J, leaving 27 bases between. Germline V gives CDR1 SNHLY, CDR2 FYNNEI. This CDR3 spans 17 amino acids. The CDR3 region is CASSDLNQAGWVRKLFF. CDR3 sequence (DNA): TGTGCCAGCAGCGATCTGAACCAAGCAGGGTGGGTGAGAAAACTGTTTTTT.

V is TRBV5-1 and J is TRBJ1-6; possible D gene TRBD1, 5 bases. CDR3 length: 14 amino acids. Trimming cost V 0 bases and J 7 bases, with 8 bases left between them. Looked up from germline, CDR1 is SGHRS and CDR2 is YFSETQ. CDR3 in amino acids: CASSLDGTNSPLHF. Written as DNA, the CDR3 is TGCGCCAGCAGCTTGGACGGGACCAATTCACCCCTCCACTTT.

V gene TRBV5-5 combines with J gene TRBJ1-3; no firm D call. CDR1 SGHKS and CDR2 YYEKEE come from the germline V gene (reference sequence). The CDR3 extends over 15 amino acids. Trimming took 1 base from V and 1 from J, leaving 9 bases between them. The CDR3: CASSLRGLSGNTIYF. CDR3 bases: TGTGCCAGCAGCTTGAGAGGCCTTTCTGGAAACACCATATATTTT.

The chain employs TRBV7-2 and TRBJ2-7; 9 bases agree with TRBD2. The CDR3 runs 15 residues. The junction had 4 bases not matched to a gene; V was cut back by 2 bases and J by 2 bases. The germline CDR1 and CDR2 sequences are SGHTA and FQGNSA. CDR3 amino acids: CASSLLGGGAYEQYF. In DNA form, the CDR3 reads TGTGCCAGCAGCTTACTTGGCGGGGGGGCCTACGAGCAGTACTTC.

The chain is built from TRBV10-3 and TRBJ1-2; D is possibly TRBD1 (6 bases). The V and J ends lost 6 bases and 6 bases respectively, with 23 bases between them. Germline V lookup: CDR1 ENHRY, CDR2 SYGVKD. The CDR3 sequence is 16 residues long. CDR3 sequence: CAISPHSTGGQNGYTF. The CDR3 bases are TGTGCCATCAGCCCCCATTCGACAGGCGGGCAGAATGGCTACACCTTC.

The chain carries TRBV7-7 and TRBJ2-5; D is unresolved. Germline CDR1 reads SSHAT; CDR2 reads FNYEAQ (reference sequence). The CDR3 sequence is 16 residues long. Between the trimmed V and J ends, which lost 1 base and 0 bases, there was a span of 12 bases. The chain's CDR3 is CASSLGARTDQETQYF. The CDR3, as DNA: TGTGCCAGCAGCTTAGGGGCCAGAACCGACCAAGAGACCCAGTACTTC.

The rearrangement links TRBV18 to TRBJ1-5; D remains unclear. V lost 3 bases and J 3 bases, leaving 9 bases between the germline ends. The CDR3 contains 14 residues. In germline, CDR1 is KGHSH, CDR2 LQKENI. In nucleotides, the CDR3 is TGTGCCAGCTCACCCAACGGGGACAATCAGCCCCAGCATTTT. Its protein is CASSPNGDNQPQHF.

V usage is TRBV29-1 and J usage is TRBJ1-1; no firm D call. This CDR3 is built from 14 residues. V lost 2 bases and J lost 1, with 11 bases in between. Germline lookup yields CDR1 SQVTM and CDR2 ANQGSEA. As DNA, the CDR3 is TGCAGCGTTGAAATCGGGTATGGGAACACTGAAGCTTTCTTT. It yields the protein CSVEIGYGNTEAFF.

CDR3 residues: CASKGLRGNTGELFF. The CDR3 DNA reads as TGTGCCAGTAAGGGGCTGAGGGGGAACACCGGGGAGCTGTTTTTT. V gene TRBV19 combines with J gene TRBJ2-2; D possibly uses TRBD1 or TRBD2 (5 bases each). Trimming took 7 bases from V and 1 from J, leaving 13 bases between them. This CDR3 contains 15 residues. Germline V lookup: CDR1 LNHDA, CDR2 SQIVND (reference sequence).

The chain uses TRBV4-3 and TRBJ1-2; 9 nucleotides line up with TRBD1. V was pared by 9 bases and J by 4 bases, with 3 bases of the junction left unmatched. Germline-derived CDR1 and CDR2 are LGHNA and YSLEER. The CDR3 sequence is 12 residues long. CDR3 sequence: CASSTGGYGYTF. The CDR3 coding sequence is TGCGCCAGTTCGACAGGGGGCTATGGCTACACCTTC.